The source of this TCR beta chain is a study of CD8+ T cells in alopecia areata. General study findings and limits: Affected lesional scalp, above all in alopecia totalis/universalis, was more clonal than normal scalp. Resident alphabeta T cells of normal skin are also sequenced in scalp samples.

Isolated RNA was reverse transcribed into cDNA used as the sequencing template. Sequenced by immunoSEQ multiplex PCR; TCRdb stores in-frame clones only, minus some. This table holds roughly 170,000 clones, around three fifths found once. This clone was seen a few times. No antigen is known for it. The CDR3 contains 16 residues. The germline gives CDR1 SQVTM, CDR2 ANQGSEA. V dropped 4 bases and J dropped 3 bases, with 19 bases sitting between them. The receptor was derived from a human donor with alopecia areata. The rearrangement uses TRBV29-1 and TRBJ1-5; D not certain. The source material was CD4+ T cells sorted from blood, sampled at week 0. The CDR3 sequence: CSVAIGTPGANQPQHF. Written as DNA, the CDR3 is TGCAGCGTTGCGATCGGTACCCCGGGTGCCAATCAGCCCCAGCATTTT.